Each of the 25 T cell receptor beta chains below was sequenced from the same sample in a study of T cells after yellow fever vaccination. TCRdb re-called the 5' RACE reads with MiXCR, one entry per CDR3 protein. The data show around 330,000 distinct CDR3 sequences, with less than 4.5% seen just once and 23% held by the top ten. Sequencing used PBMCs, obtained on the day of the yellow fever booster vaccination. The origin of the receptors is a man aged 18 to 29 who received the YFV17D yellow fever vaccine.

This clonotype has ten or more counts. V is TRBV29-1 and J is TRBJ2-1; 8 nucleotides agree with TRBD1. V shed 5 bases, J shed 15 bases, and the junction held 9 bases outside the gene matches. CDR1 is SQVTM, CDR2 ANQGSEA, per germline. The CDR3 consists of 11 residues. CDR3 residues: CSVSTGVRPFF. For the CDR3, the DNA is TGCAGCGTTTCGACAGGGGTGAGACCGTTCTTC.

This clonotype appeared many times. V gene TRBV11-2 combines with J gene TRBJ2-7; 7 bases agree with TRBD1. This CDR3 region has 16 residues. The trim removed 4 bases at V and 7 bases at J, leaving 16 bases unmatched. Germline-derived CDR1 and CDR2 are SGHAT and FQNNGV. This chain's CDR3 is CASSSPGEGAMGEQYF. The CDR3 DNA reads as TGTGCCAGCAGCTCGCCGGGCGAGGGGGCGATGGGAGAGCAGTACTTC.

The table lists this clonotype with many counts. The J gene is TRBJ1-1, the V gene TRBV7-3; 9 positions agree with TRBD1. The germline V gene encodes CDR1 SGHTA and CDR2 FQGTGA. J was trimmed by 3 bases and V by 5 bases; bases with no gene match: 16. There are 18 residues in the CDR3. The DNA for the CDR3 is TGTGCCAGCAGCCCCTCCCGGACCGGGACAGGGTTGCACACTGAAGCTTTCTTT. This encodes CASSPSRTGTGLHTEAFF.

This clonotype was found many times. This chain connects TRBV5-1 to TRBJ2-3, with no clear D. Germline V CDR1 and CDR2: SGHRS, YFSETQ. This CDR3 region has 14 residues. With 3 bases removed from V and 3 bases from J, the gap between germline ends came to 11 bases. The CDR3 here is CASSWTFGTDTQYF. The CDR3 DNA is TGCGCCAGCAGCTGGACCTTCGGGACAGATACGCAGTATTTT.

This clonotype occurred many times. This chain joins TRBV3-1 and TRBJ2-1; 8 bases are shared with TRBD1. Germline V gene data show CDR1 as LGHDT and CDR2 as YNNKEL (reference sequence). The CDR3 extends over 16 amino acids. V shed 1 base and J 8 bases; nucleotides not matched to a gene: 10. CDR3 region: CASSQVFQGAKDEQFF. The CDR3 nucleotides read TGTGCCAGCAGCCAAGTCTTTCAGGGGGCTAAGGATGAGCAGTTCTTC.

In this sample, this clonotype turned up many times. The V and J genes are TRBV5-1 and TRBJ1-1; perhaps TRBD1 as D (5 bases). CDR1 and CDR2 (germline): SGHRS, YFSETQ. The CDR3 extends over 13 amino acids. Trimming took off 0 bases at V and 11 bases at J, with 14 bases between the two ends. This CDR3 reads CASSLGQRTGAFF. CDR3 DNA: TGCGCCAGCAGCTTGGGACAGCGGACGGGCGCTTTCTTT.

At least ten counts were recorded for this clonotype. J is TRBJ2-1 and V is TRBV4-2; TRBD2 matches 7 bases. Germline V CDR1 and CDR2: LGHNA, YNFKEQ. With V trimmed by 1 base and J by 4 bases, 4 bases remained unmatched. The CDR3 is made up of 15 amino acids. The CDR3 loop is CASSQAGGVYNEQFF. The CDR3, as DNA: TGTGCCAGCAGCCAAGCGGGGGGAGTATACAATGAGCAGTTCTTC.

Regarding this clonotype: A much larger clone differs from this one at a single base, so this may be a read error. The chain recombines TRBV3-2 with TRBJ2-1; the table assigns TRBD1, which was not confirmed against the DNA. TRBV3-2 is a documented pseudogene. The CDR3 has 15 amino acids. The CDR3 region is CASSPKSLQGLVQFF. The CDR3 DNA is TGTGCCAGCAGCCCCAAGTCGCTACAGGGTTTAGTGCAGTTCTTC.

The sample holds many counts of this clonotype. The chain links TRBV18 to TRBJ2-3; TRBD1 agrees at 9 bases. The CDR3 totals 15 residues. After removal of 2 bases from V and 6 bases from J, the junction contained 6 bases not matched to a gene. CDR1 and CDR2 from the germline V gene are KGHSH and LQKENI. In DNA, the CDR3 is TGTGCCAGCTCACCAACGGGACAGGGAACCGATACGCAGTATTTT. It is translated as CASSPTGQGTDTQYF. Looking up the rest from reference TRBV18 and TRBJ2-3 gives the full variable domain: NAGVMQNPRHLVRRRGQEARLRCSPMKGHSHVYWYRQLPEEGLKFMVYLQKENIIDESGMPKERFSAEFPKEGPSILRIQQVVRGDSAAYFCASSPTGQGTDTQYFGPGTRLTVL.

The V and J genes are TRBV20-1 and TRBJ2-1; D uncertain. Per germline, CDR1 DFQATT and CDR2 SNEGSKA (reference sequence). The CDR3 runs 12 residues. V was pared by 2 bases and J by 5 bases, with 7 bases between. The DNA for the CDR3 is TGCAGTGCTAGATCCGGAGACAATGAGCAGTTCTTC. Amino acid sequence: CSARSGDNEQFF.

This clonotype was counted many times. This CDR3 reads CASSFDRGFETQYF. The CDR3 DNA follows: TGTGCCAGCAGCTTTGACAGGGGCTTTGAGACCCAGTACTTC. V usage is TRBV5-4 and J usage is TRBJ2-5; 8 bases match TRBD1. With V trimmed by 2 bases and J by 5 bases, 5 bases remained unmatched. CDR1 and CDR2 (germline): SGHNT, YYREEE (reference sequence). The CDR3 consists of 14 residues.

This clonotype was detected ten times or more. V gene TRBV4-1 combines with J gene TRBJ2-1; the D gene is possibly TRBD1 (7 bases). Germline loops: CDR1 MGHRA, CDR2 YSYEKL. Trimming shortened V by 4 bases and J by 5 bases, and 18 bases separated the two germline ends. The CDR3 loop spans 16 amino acids. CDR3 protein: CASSRGGRGDHNEQFF. The CDR3 DNA is TGCGCCAGCAGCCGAGGCGGCAGGGGGGATCACAATGAGCAGTTCTTC.

This clonotype was counted between two and nine times. At one end the junction does not follow the germline gene, possibly because of a read error. V and J are TRBV6-5 and TRBJ1-1; 9 bases agree with TRBD1. CDR1 is MNHEY, CDR2 SVGAGI, per germline. The CDR3 consists of 15 residues. Here the CDR3 DNA reads TGTGCCAGCAGCTCTCGACTTCCTAGGGGACAGGGTACGGTCTTT. Protein: CASSSRLPRGQGTVF.

This clonotype has ten or more counts. V gene TRBV5-1 combines with J gene TRBJ1-4; no definite D call. This CDR3 spans 15 amino acids. Trimming pared 0 bases from V and 0 bases from J, leaving 6 bases between. The germline CDR1 and CDR2 sequences are SGHRS and YFSETQ. The CDR3 region has the DNA TGCGCCAGCAGCTTGGAAGGACCAACTAATGAAAAACTGTTTTTT. Translation gives CASSLEGPTNEKLFF.

This clonotype was recorded many times. The chain carries TRBV12-3 or TRBV12-4 and TRBJ2-1, with D possibly matching TRBD1 (5 bases). The V end lost 8 bases, the J end lost 8 bases, and 16 bases lay between the germline ends. The CDR3 sequence is 13 residues long. CDR3 residues: CASLPGQGYEQFF. CDR3 bases: TGTGCCAGCCTCCCTGGGCAGGGCTATGAGCAGTTCTTC.

The chain uses TRBV5-5 and TRBJ2-1; D remains unclear. Germline assignment: CDR1 SGHKS and CDR2 YYEKEE (reference sequence). V was trimmed by 1 base and J by 4 bases, leaving 9 bases between them. This CDR3 contains 14 residues. The CDR3: CASSLRVAYNEQFF. The CDR3 nucleotides read TGTGCCAGCAGCTTGAGGGTTGCATACAATGAGCAGTTCTTC.

This clonotype showed up many times. The rearrangement joins TRBV20-1 to TRBJ1-2; 9 bases align to TRBD1. With 7 bases clipped from V and 1 base from J, the junction kept 1 base outside the gene matches. Germline V gene data show CDR1 as DFQATT and CDR2 as SNEGSKA (reference sequence). The length of the CDR3 is 12 residues. CDR3 DNA: TGCAGTGGGACAGGGGATAACTATGGCTACACCTTC. Protein sequence: CSGTGDNYGYTF.

In its sample, this clonotype was seen many times. The gene calls are TRBV7-2 and TRBJ1-2, with a tentative D call TRBD1 (6 bases). The CDR3 is 14 amino acids. CDR1 is SGHTA, CDR2 FQGNSA, per germline. Trimming left V 4 bases short and J 6 bases short, with 15 bases between. The CDR3 DNA is TGTGCCAGCAGCTCGGGACAACGGATCCATGGCTACACCTTC. Amino acid sequence: CASSSGQRIHGYTF. Based on the CDR3 plus reference TRBV7-2 and TRBJ1-2, the full variable domain is GAGVSQSPSNKVTEKGKDVELRCDPISGHTALYWYRQSLGQGLEFLIYFQGNSAPDKSGLPSDRFSAERTGGSVSTLTIQRTQQEDSAVYLCASSSGQRIHGYTFGSGTRLTVV.

This clonotype was seen many times. This chain connects TRBV2 to TRBJ2-5; D not resolved. V was clipped by 4 bases and J by 3 bases, with 9 bases between them. This CDR3 has 13 amino acids. Germline lookup yields CDR1 SNHLY and CDR2 FYNNEI. The CDR3 DNA follows: TGTGCCAGCAGTGTCGGGCTAGAAGAGACCCAGTACTTC. It codes for CASSVGLEETQYF.

Only a few counts were recorded for this clonotype. The rearrangement joins TRBV6-2 or TRBV6-3 to TRBJ2-7; D remains unclear. Looked up from germline, CDR1 is MNHEY and CDR2 is SVGEGT. This CDR3 comprises 11 residues. V dropped 2 bases and J dropped 9 bases, with 8 bases sitting between them. The CDR3 DNA sequence: TGTGCCAGCAGTTACCCGGGCGCGCAGTACTTC. Protein sequence: CASSYPGAQYF.

V usage is TRBV4-1 and J usage is TRBJ2-5; 12 bases line up with TRBD2. Trimming cost V 3 bases and J 5 bases; bases outside gene matches: 4. Germline V gene sequence: CDR1 MGHRA, CDR2 YSYEKL. CDR3 length: 15 residues. CDR3 sequence reads: CASSHLTSGGETQYF. In nucleotides, the CDR3 is TGCGCCAGCAGCCACCTGACTAGCGGGGGCGAGACCCAGTACTTC.

This clonotype was observed at least ten times. The chain couples TRBV6-6 to TRBJ2-2, with no clear D. In germline, CDR1 is MNHNY, CDR2 SVGAGI (reference sequence). V shed 2 bases and J shed 8 bases, with 9 bases lying between them. There are 13 residues in the CDR3. The CDR3 sequence: CASSYEAVGELFF. The CDR3 DNA is TGTGCCAGCAGTTACGAGGCCGTGGGGGAGCTGTTTTTT.

This clonotype appeared many times. The chain is built from TRBV5-6 and TRBJ1-1; 7 bases agree with TRBD1. The CDR3 runs 15 residues. Trimming at V came to 5 bases and at J to 3 bases, leaving 10 bases not matched to a gene. Germline-derived CDR1 and CDR2 are SGHDT and YYEEEE. DNA of the CDR3: TGTGCCAGCAGTCAAATTTCAGGGGGATACACTGAAGCTTTCTTT. This sequence encodes CASSQISGGYTEAFF.

This clonotype was detected ten times or more. The rearrangement uses TRBV20-1 and TRBJ2-1; D might be TRBD1 or TRBD2, each matching 5 bases. Germline V lookup: CDR1 DFQATT, CDR2 SNEGSKA (reference sequence). The CDR3 runs 14 residues. The V and J ends lost 6 bases and 4 bases respectively, with 16 bases between them. CDR3 nucleotide sequence: TGCAGTGCGGGACCGAGCTCGGGATACAATGAGCAGTTCTTC. Encoded protein: CSAGPSSGYNEQFF.

This clonotype appeared a few times. The CDR3 spells CASSLPHDREGNEKLFF. The DNA of the CDR3 is TGTGCCAGCAGCTTACCCCACGACAGGGAGGGTAATGAAAAACTGTTTTTT. This chain uses TRBV7-9 with TRBJ1-4; TRBD1 agrees at 7 bases. Per germline, CDR1 SEHNR and CDR2 FQNEAQ (reference sequence). Trimming removed 2 bases from V and 4 bases from J; junction bases left unmatched: 10. This CDR3 has 17 amino acids. The whole variable domain, remainder taken from reference TRBV7-9 and TRBJ1-4, is DTGVSQNPRHKITKRGQNVTFRCDPISEHNRLYWYRQTLGQGPEFLTYFQNEAQLEKSRLLSDRFSAERPKGSFSTLEIQRTEQGDSAMYLCASSLPHDREGNEKLFFGSGTQLSVL.